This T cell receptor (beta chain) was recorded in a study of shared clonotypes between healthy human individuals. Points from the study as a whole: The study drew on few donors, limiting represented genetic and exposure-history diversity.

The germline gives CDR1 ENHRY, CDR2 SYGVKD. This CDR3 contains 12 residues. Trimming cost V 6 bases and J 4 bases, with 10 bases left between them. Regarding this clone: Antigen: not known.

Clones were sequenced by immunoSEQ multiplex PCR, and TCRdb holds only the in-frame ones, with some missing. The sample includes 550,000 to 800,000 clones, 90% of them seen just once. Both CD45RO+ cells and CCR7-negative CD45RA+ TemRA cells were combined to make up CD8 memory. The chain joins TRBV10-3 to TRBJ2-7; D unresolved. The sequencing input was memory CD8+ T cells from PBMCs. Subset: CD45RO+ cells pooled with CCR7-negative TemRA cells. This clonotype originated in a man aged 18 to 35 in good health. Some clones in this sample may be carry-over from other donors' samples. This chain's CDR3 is CAISQPSYEQYF. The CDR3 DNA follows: TGTGCCATCAGCCAACCCTCTTACGAGCAGTACTTC.